What follows are 15 T cell receptor beta chains derived from one specimen sequenced in a study of cytomegalovirus exposure and HLA in healthy donors. The study ran its PCR with 60 Vbeta and 13 Jbeta primers. Measured with immunoSEQ multiplex PCR; TCRdb has only the in-frame clones, and not every one. This table holds 60,000 to 80,000 clones, around 80% found once. The sequenced sample was PBMCs. The receptors stem from a woman aged 25 to 39 in good health and CMV-seronegative.

The chain has TRBV5-6 and TRBJ2-7; tentatively, D is TRBD1 (6 bases). Trimming stripped 4 bases from V and 2 bases from J, with 13 bases between. The CDR3 totals 14 residues. In germline, CDR1 is SGHDT, CDR2 YYEEEE. The CDR3 nucleotides are TGTGCCAGCAGCCCCTACCGGGACACCTACGAGCAGTACTTC. Translation: CASSPYRDTYEQYF.

This chain links TRBV6-5 with TRBJ2-1; 10 nucleotides align to TRBD1. The CDR3 is 15 amino acids. CDR1 is MNHEY, CDR2 SVGAGI, per germline. The V gene end was trimmed by 0 bases and the J gene end by 7 bases; junction bases not matched to a gene: 3. The CDR3, as DNA: TGTGCCAGCAGTTACTCTGGGACAGGGGAGAATGAGCAGTTCTTC. Translation gives CASSYSGTGENEQFF.

J is TRBJ1-2 and V is TRBV6-1; D perhaps matches TRBD1 (6 bases). Germline V gene sequence: CDR1 MNHNS, CDR2 SASEGT. This CDR3 contains 13 residues. V was cut by 3 bases and J by 8 bases, with 13 bases left in between. The CDR3 spells CASSDVGAGGYTF. DNA for the CDR3: TGTGCCAGCAGTGATGTGGGGGCTGGCGGCTACACCTTC.

The chain uses TRBV28 and TRBJ1-1; the D gene is possibly TRBD1 (5 bases). This CDR3 region has 13 residues. Trimming cost V 6 bases and J 6 bases, with 14 bases left between them. CDR1 is MDHEN, CDR2 SYDVKM, per germline. CDR3 residues: CASSFTGYPEAFF. Written as DNA, the CDR3 is TGTGCCAGCAGCTTCACAGGTTACCCTGAAGCTTTCTTT.

This clone was counted only a few times. This rearrangement joins TRBV2 to TRBJ1-2, with TRBD1 identical over 12 bases. The CDR3 loop spans 13 amino acids. V lost 7 bases and J lost 7; bases outside the gene matches: 4. Germline values: CDR1 SNHLY, CDR2 FYNNEI. CDR3 loop: CASMGQGAGGYTF. The CDR3 coding sequence is TGTGCCAGCATGGGACAGGGGGCTGGTGGCTACACCTTC.

The rearrangement uses TRBV6-4 and TRBJ2-1, with 8 bases lining up with TRBD2. The length of the CDR3 is 15 residues. V was clipped by 4 bases and J by 9 bases; unmatched bases: 11. Germline CDR1 is MRHNA and CDR2 is SNTAGT. CDR3 residues: CASSGVPGGAGEQFF. CDR3 in DNA: TGTGCCAGCAGTGGGGTCCCCGGGGGGGCAGGTGAGCAGTTCTTC.

The chain uses TRBV30 and TRBJ2-1, with 8 bases that match TRBD2. In germline, CDR1 is GTSNPN, CDR2 SVGIG (reference sequence). Germline trimming cut 2 bases from V and 5 bases from J; bases unmatched to any gene: 5. The CDR3 totals 14 residues. As DNA, the CDR3 is TGTGCCTGGAGTCGAACGGGGGGGCACAATGAGCAGTTCTTC. Translation gives CAWSRTGGHNEQFF.

The chain has TRBV7-9 and TRBJ1-1, with D possibly matching TRBD1 (6 bases). This CDR3 spans 14 amino acids. V was pared by 5 bases and J by 0 bases, with 10 bases between. The germline V gene has CDR1 SEHNR and CDR2 FQNEAQ (reference sequence). In DNA form, the CDR3 reads TGTGCCAGCAGCAAACAGGGTATGAACACTGAAGCTTTCTTT. Its protein is CASSKQGMNTEAFF.

The V and J genes are TRBV2 and TRBJ1-5; D might be TRBD1 (6 bases). CDR1 is SNHLY and CDR2 is FYNNEI in the germline V gene. The V and J ends lost 5 bases and 6 bases respectively, with 14 bases between them. CDR3 length equals 14 residues. The CDR3 sequence is CASSITGLGQPQHF. As DNA, the CDR3 is TGTGCCAGCAGTATTACAGGGTTGGGTCAGCCCCAGCATTTT.

The rearrangement uses TRBV27 and TRBJ1-5, with TRBD1 identical over 7 bases. This CDR3 spans 14 amino acids. After removal of 2 bases from V and 5 bases from J, the junction contained 3 bases not matched to a gene. CDR1 is MNHEY and CDR2 is SMNVEV in the germline V gene (reference sequence). In DNA, the CDR3 is TGTGCCAGCAGTTTAGCCGGGACAGATCAGCCCCAGCATTTT. This codes for CASSLAGTDQPQHF.

This chain links TRBV5-8 with TRBJ2-7; 8 bases match TRBD1. V was clipped by 5 bases and J by 4 bases; unmatched bases: 2. This CDR3 is 12 amino acids long. Germline V gene sequence: CDR1 SGHTS, CDR2 YDEGEE. The CDR3 nucleotides are TGTGCCAGCAGTAGACAGGGGTACGAGCAGTACGTC. Translated, it gives CASSRQGYEQYV.

This chain joins TRBV30 and TRBJ1-1; D is ambiguous. V was cut by 2 bases and J by 7 bases, with 11 bases left in between. Germline lookup yields CDR1 GTSNPN and CDR2 SVGIG (reference sequence). The CDR3 is 12 residues long. CDR3 in amino acids: CAWSPTEDEAFF. DNA of the CDR3: TGTGCCTGGAGTCCGACGGAGGATGAAGCTTTCTTT. Looking up the rest from reference TRBV30 and TRBJ1-1 gives the full variable domain: SQTIHQWPATLVQPVGSPLSLECTVEGTSNPNLYWYRQAAGRGLQLLFYSVGIGQISSEVPQNLSASRPQDRQFILSSKKLLLSDSGFYLCAWSPTEDEAFFGQGTRLTVV.

The V and J genes are TRBV5-1 and TRBJ2-1, with 10 bases lining up with TRBD2. The CDR3 sequence is 14 residues long. Germline-derived CDR1 and CDR2 are SGHRS and YFSETQ. V lost 7 bases and J lost 5; bases outside the gene matches: 6. The CDR3 DNA is TGCGCCAGCCGAAGGACTAGCGGTCACAATGAGCAGTTCTTC. It specifies CASRRTSGHNEQFF.

The chain employs TRBV5-4 and TRBJ2-3, with a possible D match to TRBD1 (6 bases). Germline V gives CDR1 SGHNT, CDR2 YYREEE (reference sequence). The CDR3 runs 14 residues. Trimming pared 6 bases from V and 6 bases from J, leaving 17 bases between. The DNA for the CDR3 is TGTGCCAGCAATACCATACAGGGAACCGATACGCAGTATTTT. Its protein is CASNTIQGTDTQYF.

Points on this clone: Other DNA variants within this sample encode the same CDR3. This sequence joins TRBV27 and TRBJ1-2; no clear D. CDR3 length: 13 residues. From germline, CDR1 is MNHEY and CDR2 SMNVEV (reference sequence). Trimming left V 3 bases short and J 8 bases short, with 13 bases between. The CDR3 here is CASSFKPAGGYTF. The CDR3 DNA follows: TGTGCCAGCAGTTTCAAACCGGCGGGGGGCTACACCTTC.